The entry that follows covers one T cell receptor (beta chain) sequence. This sample is drawn from a study of TIL therapy for anti-PD-1-resistant metastatic lung cancer. Study in general: Progressing patients received lymphodepletion, expanded TIL infusion and IL-2. Median tumor PD-L1 proportion score was 5.5% to 6.5%. By whole-exome sequencing, median non-synonymous tumor mutation burden was roughly 1.6 mutations per megabase.

Time point indicated: pre-treatment sample, taken before nivolumab and TIL therapy. In germline, CDR1 is SQVTM, CDR2 ANQGSEA. The CDR3 sequence is 14 residues long. The ends lost 7 bases at V and 4 bases at J; junction bases unmatched: 9. This was the immunoSEQ v3 assay. Clones were sequenced by immunoSEQ multiplex PCR, and TCRdb holds only the in-frame ones, with some missing. In the table there are tens of thousands of clones, 80% to 90% of which are singletons. This chain joins TRBV29-1 and TRBJ2-1; 8 bases align to TRBD2. The TCR sequence derives from a person between 25 and 79 years old with non-small cell lung cancer. Sequencing was performed on blood, taken at baseline. This chain's CDR3 is CSALTGGIYNEQFF. The CDR3 region has the DNA TGCAGCGCCCTCACGGGGGGGATTTACAATGAGCAGTTCTTC.